Listed below are T cell receptor beta chains from one sample, sequenced in a study of cytomegalovirus exposure and HLA in healthy donors. Clones were read by immunoSEQ multiplex PCR, and TCRdb kept only the in-frame ones, dropping some. The sample holds about 130,000 clones, 80% seen once. The sequencing input was PBMCs. The receptor set was obtained from a young man in good health and CMV-seronegative. CDR3s include the opening cysteine and the closing phenylalanine or tryptophan. D genes are given only for firm matches. For some rows the clone size is stated as once, few or many, or as a class when expanded; others skip it.

-	once	TRBV30	TRBJ2-7	TGTGCCGGAGGGCAGGAAAACCCTAGCTCCTACGAGCAGTACTTC	CAGGQENPSSYEQYF
-	few	TRBV6-5	TRBJ2-7	TGTGCCAGCAGTTACCAGACACCTAACTCCTACGAGCAGTACTTC	CASSYQTPNSYEQYF
TRBD2	once	TRBV5-4	TRBJ2-7	TGTGCCAGCAGCTTGACCGGGACTAGGGGCGAGCAGTACTTC	CASSLTGTRGEQYF
-	-	TRBV6-1	TRBJ1-5	TGTGCCAGCGGACACGGAGGCAATCAGCCCCAGCATTTT	CASGHGGNQPQHF
TRBD1	-	TRBV10-3	TRBJ1-5	TGTGCCATCAGTGATTTCGGACAGGGCAATCAGCCCCAGCATTTT	CAISDFGQGNQPQHF
-	-	TRBV28	TRBJ1-4	TGTGCCAGCAGTTTAGGGGGGGCAACTAATGAAAAACTGTTTTTT	CASSLGGATNEKLFF
TRBD1	-	TRBV7-9	TRBJ1-1	TGTGCCAGCAGCTCAGACAGGGGTTACACTGAAGCTTTCTTT	CASSSDRGYTEAFF
-	few	TRBV7-9	TRBJ1-1	TGTGCCAGCAGCTTAGGTGACAGGACTGAAGCTTTCTTT	CASSLGDRTEAFF
-	-	TRBV29-1	TRBJ2-1	TGCAGCGTTGGGCAGAATGAGCAGTTCTTC	CSVGQNEQFF
TRBD1	once	TRBV5-1	TRBJ2-3	TGCGCCAGCAGCTTTGGACAGGGAGCCACCCATAATACGCAGTATTTT	CASSFGQGATHNTQYF
TRBD1	-	TRBV5-1	TRBJ2-7	TGCGCCAGCAGCCCGACAGGGGGTCACTACGAGCAGTACTTC	CASSPTGGHYEQYF
-	-	TRBV19	TRBJ1-1	TGTGCCACTCGTCCGGGACACCGTACCACTGAAGCTTTCTTT	CATRPGHRTTEAFF
TRBD1	-	TRBV6-5	TRBJ1-3	TGTGCCAGCAGTAGAACACAGGGGATATACACCATATATTTT	CASSRTQGIYTIYF
TRBD1	-	TRBV30	TRBJ1-2	TGTGCCTGGAGTACAGGGGTTGATGGCTACACCTTC	CAWSTGVDGYTF
-	-	TRBV28	TRBJ1-1	TGTGCCAGCAGTTTAGATACGGTGACTGAAGCTTTCTTT	CASSLDTVTEAFF
TRBD1	-	TRBV15	TRBJ2-2	TGTGCCACCGGATATAGGGGGCGTCCCGGGGAGCTGTTTTTT	CATGYRGRPGELFF
TRBD1	few	TRBV6-5	TRBJ2-1	TGTGCCAGCAGCACTACAGGGGGCTTCTACAATGAGCAGTTCTTC	CASSTTGGFYNEQFF
-	-	TRBV27	TRBJ1-4	TGTGCCAGCAGCTTTGACAGAAATGAAAAACTGTTTTTT	CASSFDRNEKLFF
TRBD2	-	TRBV5-4	TRBJ2-1	TGTGCCAGCAGCCCGACTAGCGGGAGAACTCACCGCAATGAGCAGTTCTTC	CASSPTSGRTHRNEQFF
TRBD1	-	TRBV18	TRBJ2-7	TGTGCCAGCTCAGCACAGGGGCTTGACTACGAGCAGTACTTC	CASSAQGLDYEQYF
-	few	TRBV5-1	TRBJ1-1	TGCGCCAGCAGCTTGGGATCTACGGTGAACACTGAAGCTTTCTTT	CASSLGSTVNTEAFF
TRBD2	-	TRBV7-6	TRBJ2-7	TGTGCCAGCAGCCCAGGACTAGCGGGAAGCGAGCAGTACTTC	CASSPGLAGSEQYF
-	-	TRBV30	TRBJ1-2	TGTGCCTGGAGTGCCGCCCCTGGGCAGCATTCTAACTATGGCTACACCTTC	CAWSAAPGQHSNYGYTF
-	-	TRBV5-4	TRBJ2-7	TGTGCCAGCAGCGCCCGGGACAAATCCTCCTACGAGCAGTACTTC	CASSARDKSSYEQYF
-	-	TRBV5-8	TRBJ1-5	TGTGCCAGCAGCTTGTTGGGGGGGGGCAATCAGCCCCAGCATTTT	CASSLLGGGNQPQHF
-	-	TRBV6-5	TRBJ1-2	TGTGCCAGCAGCCGCGCGCTGGGGGCCTATGGCTACACCTTC	CASSRALGAYGYTF
TRBD1	few	TRBV29-1	TRBJ1-1	TGCAGCGTTGTGTACTCGACAGGGAGAACTGAAGCTTTCTTT	CSVVYSTGRTEAFF
TRBD2	-	TRBV7-9	TRBJ2-6	TGTGCCAGCCGGGAGGGGGGATTTAGTGGGGCCAACGTCCTGACTTTC	CASREGGFSGANVLTF
-	-	TRBV5-1	TRBJ1-1	TGCGCCAGCAGCTTGGATGGGGGCGGTACTGAAGCTTTCTTT	CASSLDGGGTEAFF
-	-	TRBV25-1	TRBJ1-3	TGTGCCAGCAGTGAGTATTATTCCAACGAGGGAAACACCATATATTTT	CASSEYYSNEGNTIYF
TRBD1	-	TRBV7-9	TRBJ2-3	TGTGCCAGCAGCTCGGACAGGGGCACAGATACGCAGTATTTC	CASSSDRGTDTQYF
TRBD1	-	TRBV19	TRBJ1-5	TGTGCCAGTAGGATAACAGGGGGTGGCAATCAGCCCCAGCATTTT	CASRITGGGNQPQHF
TRBD1	few	TRBV10-3	TRBJ1-5	TGTGCCATCCGGGACAGACTCGATCAGCCCCAGCATTTT	CAIRDRLDQPQHF
-	-	TRBV30	TRBJ1-5	TGTGCCTGGGGAGGGGGGGTGGGGCAGCCCCAGCATTTT	CAWGGGVGQPQHF
TRBD2	-	TRBV18	TRBJ2-1	TGTGCCAGCTCACCAAAACGTCTCGGACTAGCGGGACGAATGAATGAGCAGTTCTTC	CASSPKRLGLAGRMNEQFF
TRBD1	-	TRBV30	TRBJ2-7	TGTGCCTGGAAGGGTGACAGGGGCTTTTACGAGCAGTACTTC	CAWKGDRGFYEQYF
-	-	TRBV4-1	TRBJ2-3	TGCGCCAGCAGCAACCCCCCCCCGAGGACAGATACGCAGTATTTT	CASSNPPPRTDTQYF
-	-	TRBV6-6	TRBJ1-3	TGTGCCAGCACGTTCTCAGGGACATATGGAAACACCATATATTTT	CASTFSGTYGNTIYF
-	few	TRBV25-1	TRBJ2-3	TGTGCCAGCAGTGAATTTGGGACTAGCACAGATACGCAGTATTTT	CASSEFGTSTDTQYF
TRBD1	-	TRBV25-1	TRBJ2-7	TGTGCCAGCAGTGCCTGGAGAGGTCAGGGGGCTATCCACGAGCAGTACTTC	CASSAWRGQGAIHEQYF
-	-	TRBV9	TRBJ2-7	TGTGCCAGCAGCGTAGGCGGGGACTCCTACGAGCAGTACTTC	CASSVGGDSYEQYF
-	-	TRBV6-6	TRBJ1-4	TGTGCCAGCAGTTACTCCAACGACATAGAAGAAAAACTGTTTTTT	CASSYSNDIEEKLFF
TRBD2	-	TRBV28	TRBJ2-3	TGTGCCGTTCATTCCGGGACTAGCGGGATTGCAGATACGCAGTATTTT	CAVHSGTSGIADTQYF
-	-	TRBV27	TRBJ2-1	TGTGCCAGCAGCTCCTCGGGGAGTATTAATGAGCAGTTCTTC	CASSSSGSINEQFF